This T cell receptor (beta chain) derives from a study of cytomegalovirus exposure and HLA in healthy donors. Study-level points and caveats: What a later analysis showed was that several of the most significant clusters appeared linked to common viral pathogens.

On this clone itself: Its antigen is undetermined.

This PCR relied on a set of 60 Vbeta primers and 13 Jbeta primers. Assay used: immunoSEQ multiplex PCR; TCRdb lists only in-frame clones, some missing. Its table lists about 47,000 clones. The CDR3 loop spans 12 amino acids. V was pared by 5 bases and J by 5 bases, with 9 bases between. Germline CDR1 reads SNHLY; CDR2 reads FYNNEI. The V and J genes are TRBV2 and TRBJ1-1; possible D gene TRBD1, 5 bases. The receptor was isolated from a male donor in good health and CMV-seronegative. Sample: PBMCs. In DNA form, the CDR3 reads TGTGCCAGCAGTTCCCAGGGTACTGAAGCTTTCTTT. Encoded protein: CASSSQGTEAFF.